The next 14 T cell receptor beta chains were all read from a single sample in a study of T-cell reconstitution after alpha-beta-depleted transplantation in children (dated by TCRdb to the mid-2010s). Library preparation employed PCR. The run used an Illumina HiSeq 2500. To normalize quantification of the TCRbeta repertoire, the TCR libraries were built with molecular barcoding that relied on unique molecular identifiers. In TCRdb, the public reads were trimmed at Q25 with fastp and aligned with MiXCR, with productive beta chains retained. Rows with one shared CDR3 protein collapse into an entry with the most common genes and DNA. The sample includes around 240,000 distinct CDR3 sequences, with 9.7% observed a single time. The ten largest make up around 5% of the sample. Sequenced here: PBMCs from the stem cell graft donor, sampled from the stem cell graft. The receptors shown here come from a human donor who donated a stem cell graft to a child with SCID.

This clonotype was picked up many times. The chain employs TRBV24-1 and TRBJ1-2, with D uncertain. CDR1 is KGHDR and CDR2 is SFDVKD in the germline V gene. The CDR3 contains 13 residues. Trimming pared 7 bases from V and 5 bases from J, leaving 13 bases between. The CDR3 protein is CATRKDEGYGYTF. For the CDR3, the DNA is TGTGCCACCAGGAAGGACGAAGGATATGGCTACACCTTC.

The chain recombines TRBV7-2 with TRBJ2-2, with TRBD1 matching over 8 bases. Germline V gene data show CDR1 as SGHTA and CDR2 as FQGNSA. Trimming removed 5 bases from V and 1 base from J; junction bases left unmatched: 3. The CDR3 is made up of 15 amino acids. The CDR3 bases are TGTGCCAGCAGCCGACAGGGGAGGAACACCGGGGAGCTGTTTTTT. This codes for CASSRQGRNTGELFF.

This clonotype appeared many times. The CDR3 DNA is TGTGCCAGCAGTTTCGGGACAGGGGGTCTGAGCAATCAGCCCCAGCATTTT. It translates to CASSFGTGGLSNQPQHF. The chain has TRBV12-3 or TRBV12-4 and TRBJ1-5; 11 bases match TRBD1. This CDR3 spans 17 amino acids. J gave up 1 base and V 3 bases, and 5 bases lay outside the gene matches.

This clonotype came up many times. The gene calls are TRBV7-9 and TRBJ1-1; a weak D match, TRBD1 (5 bases). V gave up 5 bases and J gave up 5 bases, with 24 bases separating them. From germline, CDR1 is SEHNR and CDR2 FQNEAQ (reference sequence). The CDR3 extends over 17 amino acids. The CDR3: CASSRQVLGGRKTEAFF. CDR3 sequence (DNA): TGTGCCAGCAGCCGCCAAGTTTTGGGGGGGAGAAAGACTGAAGCTTTCTTT.

This clonotype was picked up many times. The gene calls are TRBV20-1 and TRBJ1-5; D is unclear. CDR1 is DFQATT, CDR2 SNEGSKA, per germline (reference sequence). Deletions cut 2 bases from V and 2 bases from J, with 7 bases between. The CDR3 has 13 residues. The CDR3 DNA is TGCAGTGCTAGACGGGAGGGCAATCAGCCCCAGCATTTT. Its translation: CSARREGNQPQHF.

In this sample, this clonotype turned up many times. This sequence joins TRBV7-2 and TRBJ1-1; D not certain. Per germline, CDR1 SGHTA and CDR2 FQGNSA. Trimming removed 5 bases at V and 3 bases at J, with 13 bases between. This CDR3 contains 14 residues. CDR3 DNA: TGTGCCAGCAGCCACGGTCAATCGTACACTGAAGCTTTCTTT. Its protein is CASSHGQSYTEAFF. Full variable domain (rest looked up from reference TRBV7-2 and TRBJ1-1): GAGVSQSPSNKVTEKGKDVELRCDPISGHTALYWYRQSLGQGLEFLIYFQGNSAPDKSGLPSDRFSAERTGGSVSTLTIQRTQQEDSAVYLCASSHGQSYTEAFFGQGTRLTVV.

V and J are TRBV5-4 and TRBJ1-3; no clear D gene. Trimming took 1 base from V and 4 from J, leaving 9 bases between them. This CDR3 region has 14 residues. Germline V gene sequence: CDR1 SGHNT, CDR2 YYREEE (reference sequence). In DNA form, the CDR3 reads TGTGCCAGCAGCTTGTCGGCGGACGGAAACACCATATATTTT. This gives the protein CASSLSADGNTIYF.

This clonotype was detected many times. This chain connects TRBV5-1 to TRBJ1-1; possible D gene TRBD1, 6 bases. This CDR3 has 15 amino acids. Germline assignment: CDR1 SGHRS and CDR2 YFSETQ. The V gene lost 2 bases and the J gene lost 5 bases, with 16 bases spanning the gap. The DNA of the CDR3 is TGCGCCAGCAGCTTAACACAGGGCTTCCGGACTGAAGCTTTCTTT. Translated: CASSLTQGFRTEAFF.

This clonotype was seen at least ten times. V and J are TRBV7-9 and TRBJ1-1; tentative D call: TRBD1 (5 bases). This CDR3 is 15 amino acids long. With 3 bases removed from V and 1 base from J, the gap between germline ends came to 12 bases. From germline, CDR1 is SEHNR and CDR2 FQNEAQ (reference sequence). CDR3 protein: CASSFLPGTNTEAFF. For the CDR3, the DNA is TGTGCCAGCAGCTTTCTCCCAGGGACGAACACTGAAGCTTTCTTT.

J is TRBJ2-1 and V is TRBV5-6; possibly TRBD2 for D (5 bases). In germline, CDR1 is SGHDT, CDR2 YYEEEE. V was clipped by 9 bases and J by 7 bases, with 17 bases between them. The CDR3 totals 13 residues. CDR3 sequence (DNA): TGTGCCATCAGTTCCGGACTGGGGAATGAGCAGTTCTTC. Amino acid sequence: CAISSGLGNEQFF.

This clonotype showed up many times. The chain couples TRBV6-1 to TRBJ1-1, with 7 bases fitting TRBD1. The CDR3 covers 13 residues. With V trimmed by 4 bases and J by 4 bases, 3 bases remained unmatched. Germline V lookup: CDR1 MNHNS, CDR2 SASEGT. The DNA of the CDR3 is TGTGCCAGCAGTGGACAGGGTTTCACTGAAGCTTTCTTT. Its protein is CASSGQGFTEAFF.

The sample holds many counts of this clonotype. The rearrangement uses TRBV7-9 and TRBJ1-4, with D perhaps matching TRBD1 (6 bases). Germline V CDR1 and CDR2: SEHNR, FQNEAQ (reference sequence). Trimming stripped 3 bases from V and 7 bases from J, with 18 bases between. The CDR3 runs 16 residues. CDR3 DNA: TGTGCCAGCAGCTTGGGCTCCGGGGGGGCTGGTGAAAAACTGTTTTTT. This translates into CASSLGSGGAGEKLFF. Filled out from reference TRBV7-9 and TRBJ1-4, the complete variable domain reads DTGVSQNPRHKITKRGQNVTFRCDPISEHNRLYWYRQTLGQGPEFLTYFQNEAQLEKSRLLSDRFSAERPKGSFSTLEIQRTEQGDSAMYLCASSLGSGGAGEKLFFGSGTQLSVL.

This clonotype has a count of ten or more. The chain has TRBV5-1 and TRBJ2-7; possibly TRBD2 for D (6 bases). The CDR3 has 14 residues. Germline V gives CDR1 SGHRS, CDR2 YFSETQ. V lost 3 bases, J lost 2 bases, and 12 bases lay in between. The CDR3 loop is CASSWDSWTYEQYF. The CDR3 DNA reads TGCGCCAGCAGCTGGGACTCCTGGACCTACGAGCAGTACTTC. Supplemented by reference TRBV5-1 and TRBJ2-7, the full variable domain reads KAGVTQTPRYLIKTRGQQVTLSCSPISGHRSVSWYQQTPGQGLQFLFEYFSETQRNKGNFPGRFSGRQFSNSRSEMNVSTLELGDSALYLCASSWDSWTYEQYFGPGTRLTVT.

This clonotype was observed at least ten times. The chain couples TRBV6-5 to TRBJ2-7; 9 bases agree with TRBD1. Unmatched junction bases numbered 2, after V lost 8 bases and J lost 3 bases. The CDR3 has 12 amino acids. Germline CDR1 and CDR2: MNHEY and SVGAGI. For the CDR3, the DNA is TGTGCCAGCCGGGACAGGGACTACGAGCAGTACTTC. Protein product: CASRDRDYEQYF.